Below, 21 T cell receptor beta chains from the same sample are listed, as sequenced in a study of neurological immune-mediated disorders. TCRdb re-called the 5' RACE reads through MiXCR, storing one row per CDR3 protein. The profile shows tens of thousands of distinct CDR3 sequences, roughly 13% of them singletons. The specimen sequenced was PBMCs. The receptors here all came from a woman aged 60-75 years with HTLV-1-associated myelopathy (HAM/TSP).

This clonotype showed up many times. This chain links TRBV6-5 with TRBJ1-1, with D possibly being TRBD1 (6 bases). The germline V and J ends were trimmed by 1 base and 10 bases, with 10 bases remaining between them. The CDR3 consists of 12 residues. The V gene's germline CDR1 is MNHEY and CDR2 SVGAGI. In DNA form, the CDR3 reads TGTGCCAGCAGTTACTTCGGGGGGCCAGCTTTCTTT. Translating gives CASSYFGGPAFF.

This clonotype was counted at least ten times. The chain uses TRBV29-1 and TRBJ2-7; D not certain. The CDR3 runs to 12 residues. Per the germline V gene, CDR1 is SQVTM and CDR2 is ANQGSEA. Between the trimmed V and J ends, which lost 4 bases and 2 bases, there was a span of 9 bases. CDR3 sequence: CSVASPPYEQYF. DNA for the CDR3: TGCAGCGTTGCTTCACCTCCCTACGAGCAGTACTTC.

The chain has TRBV6-5 and TRBJ1-5; D may be TRBD1 (5 bases). Per germline, CDR1 MNHEY and CDR2 SVGAGI. The V end lost 0 bases, the J end lost 5 bases, and 8 bases lay between the germline ends. The CDR3 is made up of 14 amino acids. CDR3 nucleotides: TGTGCCAGCAGTTACTCGGGGGGGTATCAGCCCCAGCATTTT. Translated: CASSYSGGYQPQHF.

In its sample, this clonotype was seen many times. V usage is TRBV5-1 and J usage is TRBJ1-2; 7 positions match TRBD1. The trim removed 0 bases at V and 1 base at J, leaving 3 bases unmatched. The CDR3 runs to 15 residues. Germline V gene data show CDR1 as SGHRS and CDR2 as YFSETQ. DNA of the CDR3: TGCGCCAGCAGCTTGGGAGGGGGCAGTAACTATGGCTACACCTTC. This codes for CASSLGGGSNYGYTF.

This clonotype was counted ten times or more. The CDR3 reads CASSPSGSTDTQYF. The CDR3 bases are TGTGCCAGCAGTCCCAGCGGAAGCACAGATACGCAGTATTTT. The V gene is TRBV12-3 or TRBV12-4, the J gene TRBJ2-3, with D possibly TRBD2 on 5 matching bases. CDR3 length equals 14 residues. V lost 5 bases to trimming and J lost 0 bases, with 9 bases between them.

Many counts were recorded for this clonotype. This chain uses TRBV6-5 with TRBJ1-2, with 7 positions matching TRBD1. CDR3 length equals 15 residues. Germline assignment: CDR1 MNHEY and CDR2 SVGAGI. V lost 3 bases to trimming and J lost 5 bases; unmatched junction nucleotides: 9. The DNA of the CDR3 is TGTGCCAGCAGTTATAGGGGACAGCAAATATATGGCTACACCTTC. This encodes CASSYRGQQIYGYTF.

This clonotype was counted many times. The chain combines TRBV7-8 with TRBJ2-5; 8 bases line up with TRBD2. Germline assignment: CDR1 SGHVS and CDR2 FQNEAQ. This CDR3 is 18 amino acids long. V shed 5 bases and J 0 bases; nucleotides not matched to a gene: 14. The CDR3 bases are TGTGCCAGCAGCAGAGATTTCGGGGGGGGGAATTACCAAGAGACCCAGTACTTC. This gives the protein CASSRDFGGGNYQETQYF.

The sample holds many counts of this clonotype. The chain is built from TRBV6-1 and TRBJ2-4; D not certain. Trimming left V 2 bases short and J 7 bases short, with 18 bases between. Germline V gives CDR1 MNHNS, CDR2 SASEGT. The CDR3 has 16 residues. The CDR3 region has the DNA TGTGCCAGCAGTGAATTAGCAGGCAATTTGTGGAACATTCAGTACTTC. Encoded protein: CASSELAGNLWNIQYF.

The sample holds a few counts of this clonotype. The gene calls are TRBV12-3 or TRBV12-4 and TRBJ1-1, with no clear D. CDR3 length: 14 residues. V gave up 1 base and J gave up 2 bases, with 8 bases separating them. CDR3 loop: CASSLEDFNTEAFF. The CDR3 nucleotides read TGTGCCAGCAGTTTAGAAGATTTCAACACTGAAGCTTTCTTT.

Ten or more counts support this clonotype. The rearrangement joins TRBV12-3 or TRBV12-4 to TRBJ2-2; the match to TRBD1 covers 9 bases. CDR3 length: 14 amino acids. V was pared by 5 bases and J by 6 bases, with 4 bases of the junction left unmatched. CDR3 loop: CASSPRQGAGELFF. CDR3 coding DNA: TGTGCCAGCAGTCCACGACAGGGGGCCGGGGAGCTGTTTTTT.

This clonotype was counted many times. The chain has TRBV28 and TRBJ2-1; D is perhaps TRBD2 (6 bases). V dropped 3 bases and J dropped 5 bases, with 26 bases sitting between them. This CDR3 comprises 19 residues. Germline lookup yields CDR1 MDHEN and CDR2 SYDVKM. CDR3 coding DNA: TGTGCCAGCAGTTTTCCTCGGTTCGGGAGAGAGAGAGGCAACAATGAGCAGTTCTTC. This gives the protein CASSFPRFGRERGNNEQFF.

This clonotype was detected ten times or more. The V call is TRBV5-5, the J call TRBJ2-7, with D uncertain. Germline CDR1 and CDR2: SGHKS and YYEKEE (reference sequence). The CDR3 has 14 residues. Trimming shortened V by 2 bases and J by 1 base, and 10 bases separated the two germline ends. In DNA form, the CDR3 reads TGTGCCAGCAGCTTCAACAGCCATTCCTACGAGCAGTACTTC. This gives the protein CASSFNSHSYEQYF.

Ten or more counts support this clonotype. The chain has TRBV27 and TRBJ1-2, with TRBD1 identical over 9 bases. Germline values: CDR1 MNHEY, CDR2 SMNVEV (reference sequence). CDR3 length equals 16 residues. The ends lost 5 bases at V and 6 bases at J; junction bases unmatched: 13. The CDR3 DNA reads TGTGCCAGCAGTATCGCCGGGACAGGGAGACTTCATGGCTACACCTTC. Its translation: CASSIAGTGRLHGYTF.

The table lists this clonotype with many counts. The chain combines TRBV6-6 with TRBJ2-5, with D uncertain. Trimming left V 5 bases short and J 5 bases short, with 9 bases between. The CDR3 sequence is 12 residues long. Germline V lookup: CDR1 MNHNY, CDR2 SVGAGI (reference sequence). CDR3 DNA: TGTGCCAGCAGTAGGGTGGCGGAGACCCAGTACTTC. This codes for CASSRVAETQYF.

This clonotype was counted ten times or more. The gene calls are TRBV5-1 and TRBJ2-3; weak D call: TRBD2 (6 bases). The CDR3 is 14 residues long. The germline V gene has CDR1 SGHRS and CDR2 YFSETQ. V was clipped by 5 bases and J by 4 bases, with 14 bases between them. CDR3 in DNA: TGCGCCAGCAGACCGGCGACTAGTGCAGATACGCAGTATTTT. This translates into CASRPATSADTQYF.

This clonotype was recorded many times. This sequence joins TRBV4-1 and TRBJ2-1; 7 positions match TRBD1. The ends lost 9 bases at V and 3 bases at J; junction bases unmatched: 5. CDR1 is MGHRA and CDR2 is YSYEKL in the germline V gene. CDR3 length equals 13 residues. The CDR3 region is CASGTVIYNEQFF. DNA of the CDR3: TGCGCCAGTGGGACAGTGATCTACAATGAGCAGTTCTTC.

V gene TRBV27 combines with J gene TRBJ2-2, with 10 bases aligning to TRBD2. Germline assignment: CDR1 MNHEY and CDR2 SMNVEV (reference sequence). Trimming at V came to 5 bases and at J to 7 bases, leaving 7 bases not matched to a gene. The CDR3 covers 15 residues. CDR3 sequence (DNA): TGTGCCAGCAGTAAGACTAGCGGGTCAATCGGGGAGCTGTTTTTT. Its translation is CASSKTSGSIGELFF.

This clonotype was counted many times. The genes are TRBV7-9 and TRBJ2-3, with D tentatively TRBD1 (5 bases). This CDR3 comprises 16 residues. Per germline, CDR1 SEHNR and CDR2 FQNEAQ (reference sequence). Trimming took off 4 bases at V and 0 bases at J, with 14 bases between the two ends. CDR3 sequence: CASSYLYQGSTDTQYF. For the CDR3, the DNA is TGTGCCAGCAGCTACCTCTACCAGGGAAGCACAGATACGCAGTATTTT.

This clonotype was detected many times. The rearrangement uses TRBV3-1 and TRBJ2-3; 9 bases fit TRBD2. The junction had 8 bases not matched to a gene; V was cut back by 4 bases and J by 3 bases. Looked up from germline, CDR1 is LGHDT and CDR2 is YNNKEL (reference sequence). This CDR3 is 16 amino acids long. CDR3 residues: CASSRHLGLATDTQYF. CDR3 coding DNA: TGTGCCAGCAGCCGCCACTTAGGACTAGCGACAGATACGCAGTATTTT.

This clonotype was found many times. V is TRBV20-1 and J is TRBJ1-6, with D possibly TRBD1 on 6 matching bases. V was cut by 5 bases and J by 6 bases, with 11 bases left in between. The CDR3 is 13 residues long. Germline V lookup: CDR1 DFQATT, CDR2 SNEGSKA (reference sequence). Here the CDR3 DNA reads TGCAGTGCTCCGGACAGAATTAATTCACCCCTCCACTTT. Amino acids: CSAPDRINSPLHF.

There are many counts of this clonotype. This chain joins TRBV20-1 and TRBJ2-5, with 7 bases that match TRBD2. The V segment lost 3 bases and the J segment 3 bases; nucleotides outside the gene matches: 10. Germline V gene data show CDR1 as DFQATT and CDR2 as SNEGSKA (reference sequence). The CDR3 consists of 15 residues. In DNA, the CDR3 is TGCAGTGCTAGTTTGAATGGCGGGAGAGAAGAGACCCAGTACTTC. Its translation: CSASLNGGREETQYF.